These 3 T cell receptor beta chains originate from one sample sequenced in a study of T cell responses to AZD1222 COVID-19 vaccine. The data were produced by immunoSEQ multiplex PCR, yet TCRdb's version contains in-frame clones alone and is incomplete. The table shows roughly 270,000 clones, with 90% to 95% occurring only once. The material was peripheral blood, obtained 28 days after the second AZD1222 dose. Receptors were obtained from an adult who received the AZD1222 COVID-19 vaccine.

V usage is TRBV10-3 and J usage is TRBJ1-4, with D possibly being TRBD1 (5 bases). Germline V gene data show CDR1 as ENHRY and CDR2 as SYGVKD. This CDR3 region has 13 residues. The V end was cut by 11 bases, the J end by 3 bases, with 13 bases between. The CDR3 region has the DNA TGTGCCGCCCCGGGGCGGGCTAATGAAAAACTGTTTTTT. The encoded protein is CAAPGRANEKLFF.

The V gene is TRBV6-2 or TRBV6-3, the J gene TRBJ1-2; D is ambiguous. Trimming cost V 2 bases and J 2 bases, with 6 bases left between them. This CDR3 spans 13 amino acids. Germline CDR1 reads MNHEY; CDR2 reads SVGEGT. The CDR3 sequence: CASSYRFNYGYTF. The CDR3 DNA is TGTGCCAGCAGTTACAGGTTCAACTATGGCTACACCTTC.

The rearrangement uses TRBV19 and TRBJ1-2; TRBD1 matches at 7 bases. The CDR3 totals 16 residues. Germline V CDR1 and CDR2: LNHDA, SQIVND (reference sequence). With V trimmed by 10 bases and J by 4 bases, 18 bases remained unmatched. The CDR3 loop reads CATQVGRGELGYGYTF. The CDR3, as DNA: TGTGCCACCCAAGTCGGCAGGGGGGAATTAGGCTATGGCTACACCTTC.